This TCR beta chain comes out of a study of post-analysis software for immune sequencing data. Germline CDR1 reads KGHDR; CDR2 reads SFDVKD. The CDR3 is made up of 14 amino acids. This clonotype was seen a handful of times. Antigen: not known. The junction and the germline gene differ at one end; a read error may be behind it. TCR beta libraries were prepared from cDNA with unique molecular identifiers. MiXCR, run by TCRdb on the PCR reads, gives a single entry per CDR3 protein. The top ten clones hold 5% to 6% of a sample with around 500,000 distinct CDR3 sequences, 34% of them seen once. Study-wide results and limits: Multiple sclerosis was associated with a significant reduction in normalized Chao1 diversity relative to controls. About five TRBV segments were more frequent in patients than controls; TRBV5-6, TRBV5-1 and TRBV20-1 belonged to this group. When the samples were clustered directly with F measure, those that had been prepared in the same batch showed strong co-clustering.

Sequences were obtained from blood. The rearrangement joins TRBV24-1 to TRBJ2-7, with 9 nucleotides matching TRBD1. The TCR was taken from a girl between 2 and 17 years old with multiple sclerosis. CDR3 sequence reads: CATSDPGQGYGQYF. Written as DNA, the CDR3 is TGTGCCACCAGTGATCCGGGACAGGGCTACGGGCAGTACTTC.